The next 8 T cell receptor beta chains were all read from a single sample in a study of blood T cell repertoires in COVID-19. Clones were read by immunoSEQ multiplex PCR, and TCRdb kept only the in-frame ones, dropping some. The table shows about 320,000 clones, with roughly nine tenths occurring only once. The sample was PBMCs or T cells enriched from blood (not recorded which). Source of these receptors: a man between 60 and 75 years old who had recovered from COVID-19.

The chain joins TRBV6-5 to TRBJ1-4; D is perhaps TRBD1 (5 bases). The germline V and J ends were trimmed by 4 bases and 4 bases, with 16 bases remaining between them. The CDR3 spans 16 residues. Germline values: CDR1 MNHEY, CDR2 SVGAGI. This chain's CDR3 is CASSSTQGWGNEKLFF. CDR3 nucleotide sequence: TGTGCCAGCAGTTCAACTCAGGGTTGGGGTAATGAAAAACTGTTTTTT.

The genes are TRBV5-5 and TRBJ1-4, with 7 nucleotides matching TRBD1. The CDR3 spans 16 residues. Germline V gene lookup returns CDR1 SGHKS and CDR2 YYEKEE (reference sequence). The trim removed 4 bases at V and 8 bases at J, leaving 14 bases unmatched. The CDR3 region has the DNA TGTGCCAGCAGCGAAATGTCACCGGGACAGAGGGAAAAACTGTTTTTT. This sequence encodes CASSEMSPGQREKLFF.

V gene TRBV4-1 combines with J gene TRBJ1-5, with D unresolved. Per germline, CDR1 MGHRA and CDR2 YSYEKL. This CDR3 is built from 14 residues. Between the trimmed V and J ends, which lost 2 bases and 0 bases, there was a span of 5 bases. In DNA form, the CDR3 reads TGCGCCAGCAGCCAAATCAGTAGCAATCAGCCCCAGCATTTT. Amino acid sequence: CASSQISSNQPQHF.

The chain has TRBV30 and TRBJ2-5; TRBD1 matches at 9 bases. The V and J ends lost 0 bases and 5 bases, in that order; junction bases with no gene match: 4. Germline assignment: CDR1 GTSNPN and CDR2 SVGIG (reference sequence). The CDR3 is 14 amino acids. CDR3: CAWSVIGTGETQYF. The CDR3 DNA sequence: TGTGCCTGGAGTGTAATTGGGACAGGGGAGACCCAGTACTTC. The whole variable domain, remainder taken from reference TRBV30 and TRBJ2-5, is SQTIHQWPATLVQPVGSPLSLECTVEGTSNPNLYWYRQAAGRGLQLLFYSVGIGQISSEVPQNLSASRPQDRQFILSSKKLLLSDSGFYLCAWSVIGTGETQYFGPGTRLLVL.

This rearrangement joins TRBV5-8 to TRBJ1-4; a possible D gene is TRBD1 (5 bases). The V end was cut by 5 bases, the J end by 2 bases, with 13 bases between. Germline CDR1 and CDR2: SGHTS and YDEGEE. This CDR3 contains 15 residues. The DNA for the CDR3 is TGTGCCAGCAGTGCGGGGGGTCTTACTAATGAAAAACTGTTTTTT. It is translated as CASSAGGLTNEKLFF.

The rearrangement links TRBV3-1 (or the pseudogene TRBV3-2) to TRBJ2-5; 13 bases are a match to TRBD2. CDR1 is LGHDT, CDR2 YNNKEL, per germline (reference sequence). The ends lost 1 base at V and 2 bases at J; junction bases unmatched: 4. This CDR3 spans 17 amino acids. CDR3 DNA: TGTGCCAGCAGCCAAGGAGGACTAGCGGGAGAGCAAGAGACCCAGTACTTC. The encoded protein is CASSQGGLAGEQETQYF.

The V gene is TRBV28, the J gene TRBJ1-3, with D possibly being TRBD1 (6 bases). Trimming removed 1 base from V and 2 bases from J, with 12 bases in between. The germline gives CDR1 MDHEN, CDR2 SYDVKM. This CDR3 spans 16 amino acids. CDR3 protein: CASSLFPTGPGNTIYF. CDR3 nucleotide sequence: TGTGCCAGCAGTTTATTCCCGACAGGTCCTGGAAACACCATATATTTT.

The V gene is TRBV19, the J gene TRBJ2-1; the match to TRBD1 covers 9 bases. Germline lookup yields CDR1 LNHDA and CDR2 SQIVND (reference sequence). The CDR3 consists of 14 residues. V shed 9 bases, J shed 5 bases, and the junction held 8 bases outside the gene matches. The CDR3 spells CASHRDRANNEQFF. Here the CDR3 DNA reads TGTGCCAGCCACCGGGACAGGGCCAACAATGAGCAGTTCTTC.